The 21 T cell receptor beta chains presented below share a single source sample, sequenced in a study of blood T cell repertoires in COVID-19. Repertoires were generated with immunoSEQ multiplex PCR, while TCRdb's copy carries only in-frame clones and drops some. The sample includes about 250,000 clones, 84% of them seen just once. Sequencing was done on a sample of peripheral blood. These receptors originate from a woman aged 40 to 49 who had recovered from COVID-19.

CDR3 nucleotides: TGTGCCAGCAGTACAGGGTCGAATGAGCAGTTCTTC. Amino acids: CASSTGSNEQFF. The V and J genes are TRBV28 and TRBJ2-1, with D perhaps TRBD1 (6 bases). The V and J ends lost 5 bases and 7 bases respectively, with 9 bases between them. The CDR3 totals 12 residues. Germline V gene sequence: CDR1 MDHEN, CDR2 SYDVKM.

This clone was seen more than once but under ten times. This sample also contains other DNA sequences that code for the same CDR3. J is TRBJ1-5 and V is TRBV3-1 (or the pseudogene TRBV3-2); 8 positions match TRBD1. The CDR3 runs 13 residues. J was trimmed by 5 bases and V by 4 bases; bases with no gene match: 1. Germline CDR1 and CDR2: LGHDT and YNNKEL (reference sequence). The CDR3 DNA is TGTGCCAGCAGCCCGGACAGGGATCAGCCCCAGCATTTT. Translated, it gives CASSPDRDQPQHF.

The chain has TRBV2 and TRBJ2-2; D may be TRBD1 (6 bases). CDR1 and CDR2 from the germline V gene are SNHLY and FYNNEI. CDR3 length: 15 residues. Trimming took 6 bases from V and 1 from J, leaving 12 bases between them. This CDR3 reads CASRRTDQNTGELFF. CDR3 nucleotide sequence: TGTGCCAGCAGGCGGACAGACCAGAACACCGGGGAGCTGTTTTTT.

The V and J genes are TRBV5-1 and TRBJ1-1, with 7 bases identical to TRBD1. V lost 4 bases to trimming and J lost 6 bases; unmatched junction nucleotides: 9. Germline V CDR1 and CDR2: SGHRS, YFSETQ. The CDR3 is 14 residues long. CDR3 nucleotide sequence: TGCGCCAGCAGCGGACGGACAGGTAACCCTGAAGCTTTCTTT. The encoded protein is CASSGRTGNPEAFF.

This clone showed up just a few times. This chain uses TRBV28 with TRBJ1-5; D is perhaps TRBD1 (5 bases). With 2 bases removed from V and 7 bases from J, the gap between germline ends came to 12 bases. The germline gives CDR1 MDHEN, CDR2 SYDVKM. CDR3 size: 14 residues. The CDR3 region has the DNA TGTGCCAGCAGTTTACAGGGAAATTGGCAGCCCCAGCATTTT. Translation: CASSLQGNWQPQHF.

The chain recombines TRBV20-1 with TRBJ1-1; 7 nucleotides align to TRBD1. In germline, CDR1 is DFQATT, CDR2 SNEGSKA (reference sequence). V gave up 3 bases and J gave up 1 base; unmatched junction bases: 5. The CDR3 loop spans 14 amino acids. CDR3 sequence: CSASGDRENTEAFF. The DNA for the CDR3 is TGCAGTGCTAGTGGTGACAGGGAGAACACTGAAGCTTTCTTT.

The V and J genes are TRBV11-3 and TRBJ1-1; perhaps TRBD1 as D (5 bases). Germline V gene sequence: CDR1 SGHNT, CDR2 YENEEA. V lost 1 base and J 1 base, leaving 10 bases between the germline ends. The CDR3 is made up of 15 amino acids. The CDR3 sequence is CASSLGSGQNTEAFF. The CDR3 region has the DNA TGTGCCAGCAGCTTAGGCTCAGGGCAGAACACTGAAGCTTTCTTT.

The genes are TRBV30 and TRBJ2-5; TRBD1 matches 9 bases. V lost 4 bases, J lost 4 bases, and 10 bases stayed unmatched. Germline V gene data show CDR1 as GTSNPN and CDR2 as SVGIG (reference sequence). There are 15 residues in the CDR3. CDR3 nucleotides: TGTGCCTGGAAAAAGGGACAGGGAGGGGGAGAGACCCAGTACTTC. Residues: CAWKKGQGGGETQYF.

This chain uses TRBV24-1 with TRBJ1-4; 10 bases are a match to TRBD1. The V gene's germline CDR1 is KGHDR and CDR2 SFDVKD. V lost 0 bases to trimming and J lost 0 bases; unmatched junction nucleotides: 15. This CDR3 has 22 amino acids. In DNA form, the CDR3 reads TGTGCCACCAGTGATTTGCTTAATCCGGGACAGGGGTTTTGGACAACTAATGAAAAACTGTTTTTT. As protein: CATSDLLNPGQGFWTTNEKLFF.

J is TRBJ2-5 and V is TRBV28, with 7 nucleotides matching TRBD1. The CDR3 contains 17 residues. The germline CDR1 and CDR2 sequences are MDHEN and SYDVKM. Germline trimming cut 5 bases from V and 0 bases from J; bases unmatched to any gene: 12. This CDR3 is CASSIFPGQTDQETQYF. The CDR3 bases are TGTGCCAGCAGTATTTTTCCGGGACAGACAGACCAAGAGACCCAGTACTTC.

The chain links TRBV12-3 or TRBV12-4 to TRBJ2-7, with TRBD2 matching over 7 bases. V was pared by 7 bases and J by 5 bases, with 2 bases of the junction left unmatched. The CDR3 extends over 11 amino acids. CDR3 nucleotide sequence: TGTGCCAGCAACCGGGGGGACGAGCAGTACTTC. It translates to CASNRGDEQYF.

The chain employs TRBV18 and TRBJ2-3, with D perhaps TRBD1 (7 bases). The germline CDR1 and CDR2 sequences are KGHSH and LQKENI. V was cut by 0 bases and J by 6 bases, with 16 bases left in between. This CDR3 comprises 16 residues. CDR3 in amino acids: CASSPPSSGGKDTQYF. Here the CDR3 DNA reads TGTGCCAGCTCACCACCTTCCTCAGGGGGGAAGGATACGCAGTATTTT.

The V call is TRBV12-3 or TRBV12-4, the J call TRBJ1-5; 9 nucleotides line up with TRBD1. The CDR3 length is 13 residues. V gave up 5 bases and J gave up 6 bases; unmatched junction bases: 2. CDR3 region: CASSGQGFQPQHF. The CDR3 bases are TGTGCCAGCAGTGGACAGGGGTTTCAGCCCCAGCATTTT.

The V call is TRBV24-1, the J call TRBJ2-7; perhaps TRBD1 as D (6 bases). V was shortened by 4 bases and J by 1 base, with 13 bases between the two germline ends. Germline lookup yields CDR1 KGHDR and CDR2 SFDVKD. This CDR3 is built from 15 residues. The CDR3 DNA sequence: TGTGCCACCAGTGAACCAAGGGGGAAGTCCTACGAGCAGTACTTC. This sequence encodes CATSEPRGKSYEQYF.

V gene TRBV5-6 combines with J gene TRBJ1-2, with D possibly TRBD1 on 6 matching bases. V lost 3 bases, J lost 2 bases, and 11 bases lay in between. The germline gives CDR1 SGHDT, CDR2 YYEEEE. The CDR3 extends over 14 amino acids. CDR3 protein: CASSYTGINYGYTF. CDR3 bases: TGTGCCAGCAGCTATACAGGGATCAACTATGGCTACACCTTC.

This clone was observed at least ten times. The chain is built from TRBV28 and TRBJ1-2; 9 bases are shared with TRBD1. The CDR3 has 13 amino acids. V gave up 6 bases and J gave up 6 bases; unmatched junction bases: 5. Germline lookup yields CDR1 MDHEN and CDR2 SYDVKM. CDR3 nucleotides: TGTGCCAGCAGGCGCCGGGACAGGGATGGCTACACCTTC. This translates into CASRRRDRDGYTF.

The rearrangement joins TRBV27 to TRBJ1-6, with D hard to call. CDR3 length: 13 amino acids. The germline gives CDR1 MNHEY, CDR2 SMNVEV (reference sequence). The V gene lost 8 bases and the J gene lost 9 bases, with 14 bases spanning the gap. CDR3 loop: CASRLGVSSPLHF. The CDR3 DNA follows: TGTGCCAGCCGCCTAGGAGTCAGTTCACCCCTCCACTTT.

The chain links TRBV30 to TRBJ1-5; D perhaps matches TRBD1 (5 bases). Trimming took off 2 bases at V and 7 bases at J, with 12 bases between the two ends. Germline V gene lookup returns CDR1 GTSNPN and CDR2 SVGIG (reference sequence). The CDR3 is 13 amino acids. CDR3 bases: TGTGCCTGGAGTTCAGGGTCAAGCCAGCCCCAGCATTTT. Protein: CAWSSGSSQPQHF.

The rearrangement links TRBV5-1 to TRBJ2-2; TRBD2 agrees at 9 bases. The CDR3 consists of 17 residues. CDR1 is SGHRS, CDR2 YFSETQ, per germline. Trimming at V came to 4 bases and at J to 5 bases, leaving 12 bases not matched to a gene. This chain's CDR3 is CASSPPVSGGGTGELFF. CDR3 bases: TGCGCCAGCAGCCCCCCGGTTAGCGGGGGTGGAACCGGGGAGCTGTTTTTT.

CDR3 in DNA: TGTGCCAGCAGCTCTCGCTGGAGGAACACTGAAGCTTTCTTT. It codes for CASSSRWRNTEAFF. The gene calls are TRBV5-6 and TRBJ1-1; the D is unclear. Germline V gene lookup returns CDR1 SGHDT and CDR2 YYEEEE. The CDR3 sequence is 14 residues long. V was clipped by 3 bases and J by 1 base, with 10 bases between them. The full variable domain, its missing parts supplied by reference TRBV5-6 and TRBJ1-1, is DAGVTQSPTHLIKTRGQQVTLRCSPKSGHDTVSWYQQALGQGPQFIFQYYEEEERQRGNFPDRFSGHQFPNYSSELNVNALLLGDSALYLCASSSRWRNTEAFFGQGTRLTVV.

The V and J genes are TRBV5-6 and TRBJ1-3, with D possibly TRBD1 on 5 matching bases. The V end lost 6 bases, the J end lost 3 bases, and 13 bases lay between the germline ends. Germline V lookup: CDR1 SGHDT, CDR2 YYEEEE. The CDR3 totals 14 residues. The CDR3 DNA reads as TGTGCCAGCACCCAAAGGGGTCTTGGAAACACCATATATTTT. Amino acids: CASTQRGLGNTIYF.